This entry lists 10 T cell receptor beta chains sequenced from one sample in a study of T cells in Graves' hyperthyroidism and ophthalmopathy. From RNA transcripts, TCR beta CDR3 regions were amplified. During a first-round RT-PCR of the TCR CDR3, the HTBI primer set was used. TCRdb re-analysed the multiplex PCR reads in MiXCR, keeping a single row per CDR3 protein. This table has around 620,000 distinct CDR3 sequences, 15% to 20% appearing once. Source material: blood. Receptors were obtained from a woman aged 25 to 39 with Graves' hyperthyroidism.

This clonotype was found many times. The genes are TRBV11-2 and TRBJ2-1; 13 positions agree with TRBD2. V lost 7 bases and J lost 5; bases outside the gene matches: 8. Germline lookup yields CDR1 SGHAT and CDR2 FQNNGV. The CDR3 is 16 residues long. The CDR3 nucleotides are TGTGCCAGCAACCCCGGACTAGCGGGAGTTAACAATGAGCAGTTCTTC. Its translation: CASNPGLAGVNNEQFF.

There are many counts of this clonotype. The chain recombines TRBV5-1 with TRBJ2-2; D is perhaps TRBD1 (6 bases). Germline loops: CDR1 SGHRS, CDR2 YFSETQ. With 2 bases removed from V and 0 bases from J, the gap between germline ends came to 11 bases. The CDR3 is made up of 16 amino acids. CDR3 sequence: CASSFQTGSNTGELFF. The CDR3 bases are TGCGCCAGCAGCTTTCAGACAGGATCGAACACCGGGGAGCTGTTTTTT.

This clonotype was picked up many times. The CDR3 loop is CASSALRRTSGIGETQYF. The CDR3 DNA is TGTGCCAGCAGTGCCCTAAGGCGGACTAGCGGGATTGGTGAGACCCAGTACTTC. This chain links TRBV6-1 with TRBJ2-5; 12 bases line up with TRBD2. The germline CDR1 and CDR2 sequences are MNHNS and SASEGT. Trimming at V came to 4 bases and at J to 5 bases, leaving 14 bases not matched to a gene. CDR3 length: 18 residues.

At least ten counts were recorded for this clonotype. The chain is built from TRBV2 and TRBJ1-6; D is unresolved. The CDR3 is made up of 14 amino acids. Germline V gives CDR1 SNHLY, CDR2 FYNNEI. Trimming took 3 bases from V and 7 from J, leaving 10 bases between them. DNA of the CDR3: TGTGCCAGCAGTGACTCCAGGAGGAATTCACCCCTCCACTTT. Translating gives CASSDSRRNSPLHF.

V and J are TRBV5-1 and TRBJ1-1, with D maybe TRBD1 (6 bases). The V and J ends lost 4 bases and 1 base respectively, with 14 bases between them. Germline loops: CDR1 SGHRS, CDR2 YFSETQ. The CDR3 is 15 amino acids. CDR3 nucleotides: TGCGCCAGCAGCCCCCGGACGGACAGGAACACTGAAGCTTTCTTT. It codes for CASSPRTDRNTEAFF.

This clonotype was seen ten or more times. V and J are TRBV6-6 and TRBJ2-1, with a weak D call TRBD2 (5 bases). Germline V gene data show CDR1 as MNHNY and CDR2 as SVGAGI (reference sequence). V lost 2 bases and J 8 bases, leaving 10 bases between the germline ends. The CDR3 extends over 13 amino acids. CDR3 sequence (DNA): TGTGCCAGCAGTTACGCGGGTGGCGATGAGCAGTTCTTC. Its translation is CASSYAGGDEQFF.

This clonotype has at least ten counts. CDR3 protein: CASSQGSGTRGGNEQFF. The CDR3 DNA follows: TGTGCCAGCAGCCAGGGCAGCGGGACTAGGGGGGGCAATGAGCAGTTCTTC. The chain combines TRBV3-1 with TRBJ2-1; 8 bases fit TRBD2. Germline CDR1 and CDR2: LGHDT and YNNKEL (reference sequence). The CDR3 totals 17 residues. Trimming cost V 3 bases and J 6 bases; bases outside gene matches: 13.

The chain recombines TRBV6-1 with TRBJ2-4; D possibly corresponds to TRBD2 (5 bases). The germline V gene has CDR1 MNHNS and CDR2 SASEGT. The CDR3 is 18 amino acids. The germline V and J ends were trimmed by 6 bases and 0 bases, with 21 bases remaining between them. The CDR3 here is CASSPAAGAILAKNIQYF. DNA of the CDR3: TGTGCCAGCAGCCCCGCGGCGGGTGCCATACTAGCCAAAAACATTCAGTACTTC.

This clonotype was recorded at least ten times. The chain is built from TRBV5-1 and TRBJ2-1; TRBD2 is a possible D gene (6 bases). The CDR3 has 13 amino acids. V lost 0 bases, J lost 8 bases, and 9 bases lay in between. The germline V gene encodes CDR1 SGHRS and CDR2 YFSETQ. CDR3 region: CASSLGLVDEQFF. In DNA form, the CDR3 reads TGCGCCAGCAGCTTGGGACTAGTGGATGAGCAGTTCTTC. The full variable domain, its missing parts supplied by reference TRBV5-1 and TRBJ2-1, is KAGVTQTPRYLIKTRGQQVTLSCSPISGHRSVSWYQQTPGQGLQFLFEYFSETQRNKGNFPGRFSGRQFSNSRSEMNVSTLELGDSALYLCASSLGLVDEQFFGPGTRLTVL.

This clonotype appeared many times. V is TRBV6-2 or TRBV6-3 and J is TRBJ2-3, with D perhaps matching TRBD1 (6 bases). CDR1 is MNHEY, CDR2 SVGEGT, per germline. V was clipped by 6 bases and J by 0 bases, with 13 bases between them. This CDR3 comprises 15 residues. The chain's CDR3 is CASRYQGFSTDTQYF. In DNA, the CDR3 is TGTGCCAGCAGGTACCAGGGGTTTAGCACAGATACGCAGTATTTT.